A single sample gave rise to the 7 T cell receptor beta chains below, sequenced in a study of blood T cell repertoires in COVID-19. Assay: immunoSEQ multiplex PCR; the TCRdb copy retains only in-frame clones and omits some. The table has over 400,000 clones, around 85% seen once; the top ten hold approximately 8%. The sequencing sample was made of PBMCs or T cells enriched from blood (not recorded which). These receptors all stem from a woman in her fifties or sixties who had recovered from COVID-19.

This clone has a count of ten or more. This chain connects TRBV19 to TRBJ1-3, with D perhaps TRBD1 (5 bases). The CDR3 sequence is 15 residues long. Germline lookup yields CDR1 LNHDA and CDR2 SQIVND (reference sequence). V lost 7 bases and J 2 bases, leaving 15 bases between the germline ends. CDR3 in amino acids: CASTALRGPGNTIYF. The DNA for the CDR3 is TGTGCCAGTACTGCTTTGCGGGGACCTGGAAACACCATATATTTT.

This sequence joins TRBV10-3 and TRBJ2-2; TRBD1 is a possible D gene (6 bases). Germline loops: CDR1 ENHRY, CDR2 SYGVKD. V shed 4 bases and J shed 5 bases, with 14 bases lying between them. The CDR3 is 15 amino acids. DNA for the CDR3: TGTGCCATCAGTGTTATTACAGGGACAACCGGGGAGCTGTTTTTT. Translated, it gives CAISVITGTTGELFF.

This clone was seen a handful of times. The gene calls are TRBV19 and TRBJ1-2; 11 bases line up with TRBD1. Looked up from germline, CDR1 is LNHDA and CDR2 is SQIVND (reference sequence). Trimming at V came to 4 bases and at J to 9 bases, leaving 4 bases not matched to a gene. The CDR3 sequence is 13 residues long. CDR3 region: CASSRGQGASYTF. In DNA, the CDR3 is TGTGCCAGTAGTAGAGGACAGGGGGCAAGCTACACCTTC.

Only one count was recorded for this clone. J is TRBJ1-1 and V is TRBV27, with 8 bases aligning to TRBD1. This CDR3 has 14 residues. Germline V CDR1 and CDR2: MNHEY, SMNVEV (reference sequence). V was pared by 2 bases and J by 8 bases, with 7 bases of the junction left unmatched. The CDR3 coding sequence is TGTGCCAGCAGTTTAAAGGACAGGGCTAGAGAAGCTTTCTTT. It codes for CASSLKDRAREAFF.

In DNA, the CDR3 is TGTGCCAGTGGGGACAGGCGGTGGGACACTGAAGCTTTCTTT. It translates to CASGDRRWDTEAFF. The chain employs TRBV19 and TRBJ1-1, with 8 bases identical to TRBD1. This CDR3 spans 14 amino acids. CDR1 is LNHDA and CDR2 is SQIVND in the germline V gene (reference sequence). The ends lost 8 bases at V and 3 bases at J; junction bases unmatched: 8.

This chain uses TRBV4-1 with TRBJ2-5, with TRBD2 matching 7 bases. Germline assignment: CDR1 MGHRA and CDR2 YSYEKL. The CDR3 runs to 17 residues. V shed 4 bases, J shed 5 bases, and the junction held 16 bases outside the gene matches. The CDR3 protein is CASSRWGLAGSMETQYF. CDR3 in DNA: TGCGCCAGCAGCCGTTGGGGGTTAGCGGGTTCCATGGAGACCCAGTACTTC.

The CDR3 here is CASSGVEGQPQHF. Here the CDR3 DNA reads TGTGCCAGCAGTGGGGTGGAGGGGCAGCCCCAGCATTTT. This chain connects TRBV2 to TRBJ1-5, with a possible D match to TRBD1 (5 bases). Trimming removed 4 bases from V and 7 bases from J, with 11 bases in between. Germline CDR1 and CDR2: SNHLY and FYNNEI. The CDR3 extends over 13 amino acids.